The rows below give T cell receptor beta chains drawn from one sample of a study of cytomegalovirus exposure and HLA in healthy donors. Measured with immunoSEQ multiplex PCR; TCRdb has only the in-frame clones, and not every one. The table records approximately 290,000 clones, under 90% of them present only once. The material sequenced was PBMCs. Source of these receptors: a girl aged 2-10 years in good health and CMV-seronegative. CDR3s include the opening cysteine and the closing phenylalanine or tryptophan. D genes are given only for firm matches. Size is stated for part of the rows, as once, few or many counts, or as a class when the clone is expanded.

>NA|NA|TRBV6-5|TRBJ1-4
CASSFGTQTQKLFF
TGTGCCAGCAGTTTCGGGACACAAACACAAAAACTGTTTTTT
>once|NA|TRBV5-1|TRBJ1-5
CASSLAGVSNQPQHF
TGCGCCAGCAGCTTGGCCGGGGTTAGCAATCAGCCCCAGCATTTT
>NA|TRBD2|TRBV7-3|TRBJ2-1
CASSLTGTSGYNEQFF
TGTGCCAGCAGCTTGACCGGGACTAGCGGTTACAATGAGCAGTTCTTC
>NA|TRBD2|TRBV6-6|TRBJ2-2
CASRSLAGVWTGELFF
TGTGCCAGCAGGTCTCTAGCGGGTGTGTGGACCGGGGAGCTGTTTTTT
>NA|TRBD1|TRBV27|TRBJ2-1
CASSASGTGRNNEQFF
TGTGCCAGCAGCGCCTCTGGGACAGGGCGAAACAATGAGCAGTTCTTC
>few|TRBD1|TRBV5-5|TRBJ1-5
CASSSGTGGLQPQHF
TGTGCCAGCAGCTCGGGGACAGGGGGCTTGCAGCCCCAGCATTTT
>NA|TRBD1|TRBV18|TRBJ1-4
CASSRDSNNEKLFF
TGTGCCAGCTCACGGGACAGTAATAATGAAAAACTGTTTTTT
>NA|TRBD2|TRBV5-4|TRBJ2-1
CASSPRGGPLEQFF
TGTGCCAGCAGCCCGCGGGGGGGCCCTCTTGAGCAGTTCTTC
>NA|NA|TRBV29-1|TRBJ1-1
CSGGGASEAFF
TGCAGTGGCGGTGGGGCCTCTGAAGCTTTCTTT
>NA|NA|TRBV18|TRBJ2-3
CASSPTNGDTQYF
TGTGCCAGCTCACCGACTAACGGAGATACGCAGTATTTT
>NA|NA|TRBV9|TRBJ1-3
CASSPRNTGNTIYF
TGTGCCAGCAGCCCTCGAAACACTGGAAACACCATATATTTT
>once|NA|TRBV19|TRBJ1-5
CASSIVDRYQPQHF
TGTGCCAGTAGTATCGTCGACAGGTATCAGCCCCAGCATTTT
>NA|NA|TRBV28|TRBJ2-7
CASSPTVPYEQYF
TGTGCCAGCAGTCCGACTGTCCCCTACGAGCAGTACTTC
>NA|NA|TRBV2|TRBJ2-6
CASGSALGLGANVLTF
TGTGCCAGCGGGAGTGCCCTCGGTCTCGGGGCCAACGTCCTGACTTTC
>NA|TRBD1|TRBV7-9|TRBJ1-5
CASSPTGKGDQPQHF
TGTGCCAGCAGCCCGACAGGGAAGGGGGATCAGCCCCAGCATTTT
>NA|NA|TRBV27|TRBJ2-7
CASSLRVSYEQYF
TGTGCCAGCAGCCTGAGAGTTTCCTACGAGCAGTACTTC
>few|NA|TRBV5-1|TRBJ2-7
CASSVWGVDEQYF
TGCGCCAGCAGCGTGTGGGGAGTGGACGAGCAGTACTTC
>NA|NA|TRBV7-6|TRBJ1-1
CASSFTQGMNTEAFF
TGTGCCAGCAGCTTTACCCAGGGGATGAACACTGAAGCTTTCTTT
>NA|TRBD1|TRBV9|TRBJ1-2
CASSVGDRGHYGYTF
TGTGCCAGCAGCGTAGGGGACAGGGGGCATTATGGCTACACCTTC
>NA|NA|TRBV30|TRBJ2-5
CAWSPGEETQYF
TGTGCCTGGAGTCCAGGGGAAGAGACCCAGTACTTC
>NA|TRBD1|TRBV7-3|TRBJ1-1
CASSLNRGKNTEAFF
TGTGCCAGCAGCTTGAACAGGGGGAAGAACACTGAAGCTTTCTTT
>NA|TRBD1|TRBV9|TRBJ1-4
CASSVGDSNEKLFF
TGTGCCAGCAGCGTAGGGGACAGTAATGAAAAACTGTTTTTT
>NA|NA|TRBV27|TRBJ1-1
CASSLLQGWTEAFF
TGTGCCAGCAGTTTATTACAGGGTTGGACTGAAGCTTTCTTT
>NA|TRBD1|TRBV7-3|TRBJ2-1
CASSLGTGRPGRGNEQFF
TGTGCCAGCAGCTTAGGGACAGGCCGCCCCGGACGTGGCAATGAGCAGTTCTTC
>NA|TRBD1|TRBV10-3|TRBJ2-7
CAISTATGTGDVEQYF
TGTGCCATCAGTACAGCTACCGGGACAGGGGATGTCGAGCAGTACTTC
>NA|TRBD2|TRBV4-2|TRBJ2-3
CASSQVGAVGREDTQYF
TGTGCCAGCAGCCAAGTTGGTGCAGTGGGGAGGGAAGATACGCAGTATTTT
>NA|TRBD1|TRBV7-9|TRBJ1-1
CSSSRDRGRWTEAFF
TGTTCCAGCAGCCGGGACAGGGGGCGATGGACTGAAGCTTTCTTT
>NA|NA|TRBV29-1|TRBJ1-2
CSVDRRTFIRGYTF
TGCAGCGTGGATAGGAGGACTTTTATCCGCGGCTACACCTTC
>NA|NA|TRBV7-9|TRBJ2-3
CASSLAWGGTDTQYF
TGTGCCAGCAGCTTAGCTTGGGGAGGCACAGATACGCAGTATTTT
>NA|TRBD2|TRBV2|TRBJ2-1
CASSPGTSGRGGNNEQFF
TGTGCCAGCAGTCCCGGGACTAGCGGGAGGGGAGGAAACAATGAGCAGTTCTTC
>NA|TRBD1|TRBV27|TRBJ1-4
CASRGQGATNEKLFF
TGTGCCAGCAGGGGACAGGGAGCAACTAATGAAAAACTGTTTTTT
>NA|NA|TRBV6-5|TRBJ1-1
CASSSRTGIEAFF
TGTGCCAGCAGTTCTAGGACGGGAATTGAAGCTTTCTTT
>NA|TRBD2|TRBV6-6|TRBJ2-1
CASTFGEGLSNEQFF
TGTGCCAGCACCTTTGGGGAGGGCCTTTCGAATGAGCAGTTCTTC
>NA|NA|TRBV7-8|TRBJ1-1
CASSLEGVIMNTEAFF
TGTGCCAGCAGCTTAGAGGGGGTAATCATGAACACTGAAGCTTTCTTT
>NA|NA|TRBV28|TRBJ2-2
CASSRVTDSSTGELFF
TGTGCCAGCAGTCGGGTCACGGACAGCTCCACCGGGGAGCTGTTTTTT
>NA|TRBD1|TRBV9|TRBJ1-4
CASSAWDRPGKLFF
TGTGCCAGCAGCGCCTGGGACAGGCCTGGAAAACTGTTTTTT
>few|TRBD1|TRBV27|TRBJ1-1
CASSSINLDRGGVAFF
TGTGCCAGCAGCTCCATAAATCTAGACAGGGGAGGCGTAGCTTTCTTT
>NA|NA|TRBV2|TRBJ2-7
CASIRSGSFPYEQYF
TGTGCCAGCATTAGGAGCGGAAGTTTTCCCTACGAGCAGTACTTC
>NA|NA|TRBV6-1|TRBJ1-5
CASTQGFPGNQPQHF
TGTGCCAGCACCCAGGGCTTCCCTGGCAATCAGCCCCAGCATTTT
>NA|TRBD2|TRBV27|TRBJ2-3
CASSPLAGGHGDTQYF
TGTGCCAGCAGTCCCCTAGCGGGGGGGCATGGAGATACGCAGTATTTT
>NA|NA|TRBV9|TRBJ2-1
CASSVASRGYNEQFF
TGTGCCAGCAGCGTCGCTAGTCGTGGGTACAATGAGCAGTTCTTC
>NA|NA|TRBV5-1|TRBJ2-6
CASSFGTYGANVLTF
TGCGCCAGCAGCTTCGGGACATATGGGGCCAACGTCCTGACTTTC
>NA|NA|TRBV6-5|TRBJ1-1
CASNPHSGPTEAFF
TGTGCCAGCAATCCGCACAGCGGCCCGACTGAAGCTTTCTTT
>NA|NA|TRBV6-1|TRBJ1-3
CASREQQEPIF
TGTGCCAGCAGAGAACAACAGGAGCCGATCTTT
>NA|NA|TRBV27|TRBJ2-4
CASSGGSAKNIQYF
TGTGCCAGCAGTGGGGGCTCGGCCAAAAACATTCAGTACTTC
>once|NA|TRBV5-1|TRBJ2-1
CASRGDFYNEQFF
TGCGCCAGCAGAGGGGACTTCTACAATGAGCAGTTCTTC
>NA|NA|TRBV7-9|TRBJ2-3
CASSREDSHSTDTQYF
TGTGCCAGCAGCCGAGAAGACAGTCACAGCACAGATACGCAGTATTTT
>NA|NA|TRBV18|TRBJ2-7
CASSSPTSSYEQYF
TGTGCCAGCTCATCGCCGACTAGCTCCTACGAGCAGTACTTC
>once|TRBD2|TRBV6-6|TRBJ2-3
CASKTSGGHTDTQYF
TGTGCCAGCAAAACTAGCGGGGGTCACACAGATACGCAGTATTTT
>NA|TRBD2|TRBV5-1|TRBJ2-1
CASTSGTYNEQFF
TGCGCCAGCACTAGCGGGACCTACAATGAGCAGTTCTTC
>NA|NA|TRBV7-9|TRBJ1-4
CASSSTTGYEKLFF
TGTGCCAGCAGCTCTACGACAGGATACGAAAAACTGTTTTTT
>NA|NA|TRBV6-5|TRBJ1-1
CASTPVSGLAEAFF
TGTGCCAGCACCCCCGTCTCGGGACTGGCTGAAGCTTTCTTT
>NA|TRBD2|TRBV30|TRBJ2-7
CAWTPRGGSRRRSTYEQYF
TGTGCCTGGACCCCCCGGGGGGGGAGCAGACGGAGAAGTACCTACGAGCAGTACTTC
>NA|NA|TRBV2|TRBJ2-1
CASSVSRILASGYNEQFF
TGTGCCAGCAGTGTCAGTAGAATCCTAGCAAGCGGGTACAATGAGCAGTTCTTC
>NA|TRBD1|TRBV27|TRBJ1-2
CASSTDREGYGYTF
TGTGCCAGCAGCACTGACAGGGAAGGCTATGGCTACACCTTC